The source of this T cell receptor beta chain is a study of T cell repertoires in cytomegalovirus infection. Whole-study context: The study used recently identified HLA-C-restricted and well-studied HLA-B-restricted CMV epitopes. Public TCR beta signatures were indicative of both CMV infection and a matching HLA type.

Study outcomes and limitations: There were HLA-C-restricted CMV-specific TCR beta clonotypes dominating the ex vivo response. Cumulated frequencies of public TCR beta families served to identify carriers of CMV plus the relevant HLA.

From germline, CDR1 is SQVTM and CDR2 ANQGSEA. Trimming removed 6 bases from V and 4 bases from J, with 9 bases in between. CDR3 size: 11 residues. Comments on this clonotype: No antigen is known for it.

TCRdb re-called the reads through MiXCR, storing one row per CDR3 protein. The profile shows a few hundred thousand distinct CDR3 sequences, approximately 22% of them singletons. This clonotype was sampled from a human donor in good health (CMV status not recorded). Some clones in this sample may be carry-over from other donors' samples. The J gene is TRBJ1-1, the V gene TRBV29-1; D perhaps matches TRBD1 (5 bases). This specimen consisted of cultured PBMCs, obtained from culture after CMV antigen stimulation. CDR3 nucleotides: TGCAGCGTCCAGGGTAGCACTGAAGCTTTCTTT. Translated, it gives CSVQGSTEAFF.